This T cell receptor (beta chain) was identified during a study of identical twins. Study-level results: Analyses of zero insertions could be partly confounded by invariant MAIT and iNKT cells.

For this clonotype: Its antigen is currently unknown.

V lost 4 bases to trimming and J lost 1 base, with 14 bases between them. CDR1 and CDR2 from the germline V gene are SGHDT and YYEEEE. The CDR3 spans 16 residues. Unique molecular identifiers were present on the cDNA, and a universal primer site came from template switching. Using its own MiXCR run on the 5' RACE reads, TCRdb lists one record per CDR3 protein. The data hold under 800,000 distinct CDR3 sequences, with 21% observed a single time. In addition, the sample was reused for a study of T cells expressing NK-cell markers. From that paper: The study drew TCR beta repertoires from sorted CD3+CD56+NKG2C+, CD3+CD56+NKG2C- and CD3+CD56-NKG2C+ T cells. Seven of the eight sequenced donors were HCMV-seropositive; one was seronegative.

Sequenced material: PBMCs. This sequence originates from a woman aged 18-35 years in good health. This rearrangement joins TRBV5-6 to TRBJ2-2; unclear D gene. The CDR3 region has the DNA TGTGCCAGCAGCCGTCCAGTAGGGCTGAACACCGGGGAGCTGTTTTTT. Translation: CASSRPVGLNTGELFF.